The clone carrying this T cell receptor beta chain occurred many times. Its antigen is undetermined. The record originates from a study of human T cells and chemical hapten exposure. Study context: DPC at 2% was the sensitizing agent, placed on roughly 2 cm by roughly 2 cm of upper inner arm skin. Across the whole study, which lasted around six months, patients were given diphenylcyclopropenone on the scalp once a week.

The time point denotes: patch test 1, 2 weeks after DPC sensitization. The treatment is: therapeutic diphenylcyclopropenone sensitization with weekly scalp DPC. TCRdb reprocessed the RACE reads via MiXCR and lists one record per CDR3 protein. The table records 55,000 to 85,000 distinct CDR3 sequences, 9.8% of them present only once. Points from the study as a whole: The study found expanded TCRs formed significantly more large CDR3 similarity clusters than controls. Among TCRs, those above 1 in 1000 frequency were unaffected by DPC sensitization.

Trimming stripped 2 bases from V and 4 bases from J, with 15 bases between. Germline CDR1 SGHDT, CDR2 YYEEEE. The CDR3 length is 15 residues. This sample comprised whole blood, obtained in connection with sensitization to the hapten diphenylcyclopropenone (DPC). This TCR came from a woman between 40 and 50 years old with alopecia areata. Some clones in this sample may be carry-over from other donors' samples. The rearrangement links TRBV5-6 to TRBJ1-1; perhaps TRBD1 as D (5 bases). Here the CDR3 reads CASSFRGPAGTEAFF. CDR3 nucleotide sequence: TGTGCCAGCAGCTTTCGGGGCCCGGCGGGCACTGAAGCTTTCTTT. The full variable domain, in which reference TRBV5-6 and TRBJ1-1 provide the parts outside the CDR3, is DAGVTQSPTHLIKTRGQQVTLRCSPKSGHDTVSWYQQALGQGPQFIFQYYEEEERQRGNFPDRFSGHQFPNYSSELNVNALLLGDSALYLCASSFRGPAGTEAFFGQGTRLTVV.